This T cell receptor beta chain stems from a study of shared clonotypes between healthy human individuals. A few counts support this clone. V was clipped by 4 bases and J by 10 bases; unmatched bases: 4. The germline gives CDR1 MNHEY, CDR2 SMNVEV (reference sequence). CDR3 length equals 13 residues. Sequencing was performed with immunoSEQ multiplex PCR; in TCRdb, only in-frame clones are kept and a portion is missing. This sample carries around 690,000 clones, 80% to 95% of them seen once, and the ten largest clones take approximately 35%. The sequencing input was memory CD8+ T cells from PBMCs. The subset is: CD45RO+ cells pooled with CCR7-negative TemRA cells. The sequence was obtained from a man between 18 and 35 years old in good health. Some clones in this sample may be carry-over from other donors' samples. The rearrangement links TRBV27 to TRBJ2-6; 7 bases match TRBD2. CDR3 sequence reads: CASSWGGGNVLTF. DNA of the CDR3: TGTGCCAGCAGTTGGGGGGGAGGTAACGTCCTGACTTTC.